Listed here is a single T cell receptor (beta chain). Data came from immunoSEQ multiplex PCR; TCRdb stores just in-frame clones and leaves some out. There are around 23,000 clones in the sample; 75% to 85% occur only once, and about 19% lies in the top ten. The germline gives CDR1 MDHEN, CDR2 SYDVKM. V was trimmed by 5 bases and J by 2 bases, leaving 15 bases between them. The length of the CDR3 is 16 residues. This sample was included in a study of PD-1 blockade in mismatch repair-deficient tumors. This sample comprised peripheral blood, obtained 12 weeks after starting pembrolizumab. This TCR came from an adult with mismatch repair-deficient cancer. The chain carries TRBV28 and TRBJ2-2; TRBD1 might be the D (6 bases). CDR3 loop: CASSIHRALNTGELFF. The CDR3, as DNA: TGTGCCAGCAGTATTCACAGGGCCCTAAACACCGGGGAGCTGTTTTTT. The entire variable domain, with the rest obtained from reference TRBV28 and TRBJ2-2, is as follows: DVKVTQSSRYLVKRTGEKVFLECVQDMDHENMFWYRQDPGLGLRLIYFSYDVKMKEKGDIPEGYSVSREKKERFSLILESASTNQTSMYLCASSIHRALNTGELFFGEGSRLTVL.